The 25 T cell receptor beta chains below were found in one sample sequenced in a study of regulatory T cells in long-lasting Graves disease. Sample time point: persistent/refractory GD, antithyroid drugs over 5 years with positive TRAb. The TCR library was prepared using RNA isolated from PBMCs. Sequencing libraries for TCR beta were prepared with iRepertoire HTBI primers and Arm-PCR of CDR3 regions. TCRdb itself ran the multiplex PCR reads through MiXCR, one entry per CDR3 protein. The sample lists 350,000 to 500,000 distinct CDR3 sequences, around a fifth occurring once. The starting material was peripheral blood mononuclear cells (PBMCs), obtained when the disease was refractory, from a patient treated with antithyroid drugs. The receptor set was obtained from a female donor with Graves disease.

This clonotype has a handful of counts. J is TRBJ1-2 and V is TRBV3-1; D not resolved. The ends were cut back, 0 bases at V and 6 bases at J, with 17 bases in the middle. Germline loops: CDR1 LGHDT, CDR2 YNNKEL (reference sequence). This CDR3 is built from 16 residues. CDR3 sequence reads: CASSQDFPQRPHGYTF. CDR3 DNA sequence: TGTGCCAGCAGCCAAGATTTCCCACAGCGTCCTCATGGCTACACCTTC.

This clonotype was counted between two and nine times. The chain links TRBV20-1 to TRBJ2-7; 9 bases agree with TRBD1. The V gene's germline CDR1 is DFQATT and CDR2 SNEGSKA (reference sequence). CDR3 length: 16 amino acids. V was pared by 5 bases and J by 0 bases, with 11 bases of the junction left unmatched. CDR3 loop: CSASPGTGFYSYEQYF. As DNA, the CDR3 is TGCAGTGCTTCCCCCGGGACAGGGTTTTACTCCTACGAGCAGTACTTC.

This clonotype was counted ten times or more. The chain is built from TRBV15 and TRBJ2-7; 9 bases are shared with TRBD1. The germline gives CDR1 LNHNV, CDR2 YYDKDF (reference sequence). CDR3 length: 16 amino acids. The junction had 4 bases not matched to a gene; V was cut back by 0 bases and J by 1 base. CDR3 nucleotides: TGTGCCACCAGCAGAGATAGACAGGGGGAATCCTACGAGCAGTACTTC. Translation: CATSRDRQGESYEQYF.

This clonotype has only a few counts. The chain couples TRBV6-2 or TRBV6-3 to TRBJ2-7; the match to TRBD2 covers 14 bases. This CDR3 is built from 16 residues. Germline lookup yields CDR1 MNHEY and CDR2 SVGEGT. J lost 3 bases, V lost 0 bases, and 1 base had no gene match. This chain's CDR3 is CASSYSGTSGSYEQYF. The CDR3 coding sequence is TGTGCCAGCAGTTACTCCGGGACTAGCGGGAGCTACGAGCAGTACTTC.

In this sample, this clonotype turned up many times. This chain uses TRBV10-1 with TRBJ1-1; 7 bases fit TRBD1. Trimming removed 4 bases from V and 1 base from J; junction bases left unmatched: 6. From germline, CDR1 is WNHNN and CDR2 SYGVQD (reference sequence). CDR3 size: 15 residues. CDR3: CASSVGTGANTEAFF. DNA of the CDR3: TGCGCCAGCAGTGTTGGTACAGGGGCGAACACTGAAGCTTTCTTT.

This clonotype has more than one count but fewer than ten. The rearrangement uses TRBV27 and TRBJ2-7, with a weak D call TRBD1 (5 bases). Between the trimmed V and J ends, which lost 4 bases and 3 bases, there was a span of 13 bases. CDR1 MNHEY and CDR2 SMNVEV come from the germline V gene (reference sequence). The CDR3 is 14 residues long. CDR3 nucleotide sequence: TGTGCCAGCAGTTCCTGGGGCGACAGCTACGAGCAGTACTTC. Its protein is CASSSWGDSYEQYF.

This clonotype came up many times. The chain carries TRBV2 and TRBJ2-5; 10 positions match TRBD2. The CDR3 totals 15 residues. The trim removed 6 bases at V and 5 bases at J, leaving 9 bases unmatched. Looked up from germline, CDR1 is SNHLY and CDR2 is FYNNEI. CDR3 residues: CASRVAGGPEETQYF. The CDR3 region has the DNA TGTGCCAGCAGGGTAGCGGGAGGCCCGGAGGAGACCCAGTACTTC.

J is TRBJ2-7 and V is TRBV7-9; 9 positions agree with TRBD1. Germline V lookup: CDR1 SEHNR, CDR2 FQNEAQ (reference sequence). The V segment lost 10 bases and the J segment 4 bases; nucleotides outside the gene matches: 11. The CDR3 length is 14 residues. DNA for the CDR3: TGTGCCATCAACAGACTCGGGACAGGGTACGAGCAGTACTTC. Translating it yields CAINRLGTGYEQYF.

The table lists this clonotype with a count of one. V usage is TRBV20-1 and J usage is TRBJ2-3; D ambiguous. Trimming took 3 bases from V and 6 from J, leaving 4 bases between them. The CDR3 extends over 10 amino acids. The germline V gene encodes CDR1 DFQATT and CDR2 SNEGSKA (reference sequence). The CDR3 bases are TGCAGTGCTAGGATGGATACGCAGTATTTT. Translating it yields CSARMDTQYF.

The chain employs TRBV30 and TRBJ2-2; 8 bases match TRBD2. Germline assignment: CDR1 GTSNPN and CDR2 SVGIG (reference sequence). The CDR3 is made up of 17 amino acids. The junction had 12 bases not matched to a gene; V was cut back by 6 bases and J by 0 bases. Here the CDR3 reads CACPTSEGGSNTGELFF. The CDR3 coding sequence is TGTGCCTGCCCGACTAGCGAGGGAGGTTCGAACACCGGGGAGCTGTTTTTT.

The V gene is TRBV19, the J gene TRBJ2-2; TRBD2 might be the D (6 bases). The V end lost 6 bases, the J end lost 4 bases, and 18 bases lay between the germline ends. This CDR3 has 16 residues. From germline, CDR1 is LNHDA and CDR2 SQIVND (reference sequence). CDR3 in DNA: TGTGCCAGTAGGGGACCCGGGACTCGAAGCACCGGGGAGCTGTTTTTT. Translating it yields CASRGPGTRSTGELFF.

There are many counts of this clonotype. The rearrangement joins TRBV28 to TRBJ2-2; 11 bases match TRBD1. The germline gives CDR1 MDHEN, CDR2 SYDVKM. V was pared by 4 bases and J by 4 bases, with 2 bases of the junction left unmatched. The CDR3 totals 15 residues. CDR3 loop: CASSSGTGGTGELFF. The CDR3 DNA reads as TGTGCCAGCAGTTCCGGGACAGGGGGCACCGGGGAGCTGTTTTTT.

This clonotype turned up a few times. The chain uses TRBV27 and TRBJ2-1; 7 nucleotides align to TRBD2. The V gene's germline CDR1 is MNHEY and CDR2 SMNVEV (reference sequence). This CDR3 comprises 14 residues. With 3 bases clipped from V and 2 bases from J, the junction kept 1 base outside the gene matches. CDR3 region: CASSLSGAYNEQFF. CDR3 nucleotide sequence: TGTGCCAGCAGTTTGAGCGGGGCCTACAATGAGCAGTTCTTC.

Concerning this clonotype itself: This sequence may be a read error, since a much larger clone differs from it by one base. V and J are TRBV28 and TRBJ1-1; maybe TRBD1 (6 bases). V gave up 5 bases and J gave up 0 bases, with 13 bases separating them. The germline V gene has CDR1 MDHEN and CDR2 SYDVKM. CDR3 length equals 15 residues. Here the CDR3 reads CASSPPGQVNTEAFF. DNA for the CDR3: TGTGCCAGCAGTCCCCCGGGACAAGTGAACACTGAAGCTTTCTTT.

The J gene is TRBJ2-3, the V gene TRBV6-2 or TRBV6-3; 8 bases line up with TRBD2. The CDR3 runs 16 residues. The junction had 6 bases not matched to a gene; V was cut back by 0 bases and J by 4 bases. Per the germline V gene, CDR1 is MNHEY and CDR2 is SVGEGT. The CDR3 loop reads CASSYSGSGSSDTQYF. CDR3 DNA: TGTGCCAGCAGTTACTCGGGGAGCGGGAGTTCAGATACGCAGTATTTT.

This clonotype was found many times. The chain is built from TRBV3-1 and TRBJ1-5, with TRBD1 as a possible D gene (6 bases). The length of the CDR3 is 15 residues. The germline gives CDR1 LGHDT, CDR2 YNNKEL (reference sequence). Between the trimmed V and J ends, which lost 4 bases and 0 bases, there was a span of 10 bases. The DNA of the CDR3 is TGTGCCAGCAGCCTTAGACAGGATAGCAATCAGCCCCAGCATTTT. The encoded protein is CASSLRQDSNQPQHF. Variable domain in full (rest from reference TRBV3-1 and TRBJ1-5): DTAVSQTPKYLVTQMGNDKSIKCEQNLGHDTMYWYKQDSKKFLKIMFSYNNKELIINETVPNRFSPKSPDKAHLNLHINSLELGDSAVYFCASSLRQDSNQPQHFGDGTRLSIL.

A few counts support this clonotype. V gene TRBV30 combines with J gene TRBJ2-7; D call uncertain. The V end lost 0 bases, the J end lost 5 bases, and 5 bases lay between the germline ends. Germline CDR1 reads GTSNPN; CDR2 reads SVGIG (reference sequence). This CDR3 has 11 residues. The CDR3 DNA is TGTGCCTGGAGTGTATCGGACGAGCAGTACTTC. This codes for CAWSVSDEQYF.

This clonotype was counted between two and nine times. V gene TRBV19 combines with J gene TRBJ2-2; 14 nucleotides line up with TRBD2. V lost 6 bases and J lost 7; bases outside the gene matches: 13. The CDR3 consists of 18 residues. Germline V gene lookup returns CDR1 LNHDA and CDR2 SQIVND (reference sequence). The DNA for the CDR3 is TGTGCCAGTAGACGACTAGCGGGAGGGCCCTCGACGGTCGGGGAGCTGTTTTTT. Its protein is CASRRLAGGPSTVGELFF.

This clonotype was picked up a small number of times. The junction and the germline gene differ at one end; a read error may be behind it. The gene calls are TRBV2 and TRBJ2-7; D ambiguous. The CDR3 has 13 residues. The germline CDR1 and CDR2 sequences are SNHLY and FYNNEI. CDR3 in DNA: TGCGCCAGCAGCCAAAACCCGGAAGACGAGCAGTACTTC. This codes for CASSQNPEDEQYF.

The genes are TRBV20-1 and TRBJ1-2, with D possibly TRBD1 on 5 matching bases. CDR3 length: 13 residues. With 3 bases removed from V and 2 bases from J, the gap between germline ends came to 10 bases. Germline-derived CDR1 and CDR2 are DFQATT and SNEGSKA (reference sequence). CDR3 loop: CSASQQANYGYTF. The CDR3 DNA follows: TGCAGTGCTAGTCAACAGGCGAACTATGGCTACACCTTC.

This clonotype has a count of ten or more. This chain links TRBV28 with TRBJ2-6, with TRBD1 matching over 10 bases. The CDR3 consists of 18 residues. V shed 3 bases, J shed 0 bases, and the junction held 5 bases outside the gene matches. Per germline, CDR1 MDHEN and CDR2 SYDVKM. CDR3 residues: CASSFGTGAPSGANVLTF. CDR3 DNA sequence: TGTGCCAGCAGTTTCGGGACAGGGGCACCCTCTGGGGCCAACGTCCTGACTTTC.

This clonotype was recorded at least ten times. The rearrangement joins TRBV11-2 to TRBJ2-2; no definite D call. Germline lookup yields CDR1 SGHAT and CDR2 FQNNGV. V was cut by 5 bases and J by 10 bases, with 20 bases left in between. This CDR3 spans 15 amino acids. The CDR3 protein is CASSVMTGVRKELFF. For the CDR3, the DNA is TGTGCCAGCAGCGTGATGACGGGCGTCCGGAAGGAGCTGTTTTTT. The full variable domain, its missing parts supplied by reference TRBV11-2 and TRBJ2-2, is EAGVAQSPRYKIIEKRQSVAFWCNPISGHATLYWYQQILGQGPKLLIQFQNNGVVDDSQLPKDRFSAERLKGVDSTLKIQPAKLEDSAVYLCASSVMTGVRKELFFGEGSRLTVL.

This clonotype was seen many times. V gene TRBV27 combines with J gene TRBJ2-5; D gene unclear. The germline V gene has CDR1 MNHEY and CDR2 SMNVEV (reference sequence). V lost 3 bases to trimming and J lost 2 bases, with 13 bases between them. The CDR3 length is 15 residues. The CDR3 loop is CASSFMPTPQETQYF. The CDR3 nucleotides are TGTGCCAGCAGTTTTATGCCAACTCCACAAGAGACCCAGTACTTC.

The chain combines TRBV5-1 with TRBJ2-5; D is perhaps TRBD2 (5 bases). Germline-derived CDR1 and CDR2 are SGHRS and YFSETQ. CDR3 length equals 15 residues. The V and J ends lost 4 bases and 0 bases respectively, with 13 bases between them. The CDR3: CASSHLPGNQETQYF. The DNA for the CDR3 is TGCGCCAGCAGCCACCTCCCCGGGAACCAAGAGACCCAGTACTTC.

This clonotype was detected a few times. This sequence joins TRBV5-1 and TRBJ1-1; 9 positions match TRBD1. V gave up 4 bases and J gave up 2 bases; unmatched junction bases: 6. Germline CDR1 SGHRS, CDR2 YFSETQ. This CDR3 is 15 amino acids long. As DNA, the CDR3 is TGCGCCAGCAGCCCGGGACAGGGACTCAACACTGAAGCTTTCTTT. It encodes CASSPGQGLNTEAFF.